This T cell receptor (beta chain) came from a study of response to subunit inactivated influenza vaccine. Using its own MiXCR run on the RT-PCR reads, TCRdb lists one record per CDR3 protein. This table holds about 570,000 distinct CDR3 sequences, 11% found once. Germline loops: CDR1 SGHDT, CDR2 YYEEEE. V was shortened by 1 base and J by 5 bases, with 9 bases between the two germline ends. The CDR3 has 14 amino acids. The same data also went into a second study, on T cells expressing NK-cell markers. That paper notes: UMIs accompanied the 5'RACE template switching by which TCR beta cDNA was made. Investigators obtained TCR beta repertoires from sorted CD3+CD56+NKG2C+, CD3+CD56+NKG2C- and CD3+CD56-NKG2C+ T cells.

This material consisted of PBMCs from blood, taken on the day of vaccination. This clonotype originated in a man aged 45-60 years who received an inactivated influenza vaccine. This chain connects TRBV5-6 to TRBJ2-2; perhaps TRBD2 as D (5 bases). The CDR3, as DNA: TGTGCCAGCAGCTTGTTCCTAGCTACCGGGGAGCTGTTTTTT. Translation gives CASSLFLATGELFF.